The rows below give T cell receptor beta chains drawn from one sample of a study of blood T cell repertoires in COVID-19. Sequencing was performed with immunoSEQ multiplex PCR; in TCRdb, only in-frame clones are kept and a portion is missing. The profile shows 130,000 or so clones, roughly nine tenths of them singletons. Sample: peripheral blood. These receptor sequences come from a man in his 70s with active or convalescent COVID-19. Both conserved end residues are part of each CDR3. The order of the fields is clone size, V gene, J gene, D gene, CDR3 protein, CDR3 DNA. The D gene is left open where the match is weak. Some rows have no size entry. The others give once, few or many, or a class for an expanded clone.

clone size: NA
V gene: TRBV6-5
J gene: TRBJ2-3
D gene: NA
CDR3 protein: CASNRKGTDTQYF
CDR3 DNA: TGTGCCAGCAACCGAAAGGGGACAGATACGCAGTATTTT

clone size: NA
V gene: TRBV28
J gene: TRBJ2-5
D gene: TRBD1
CDR3 protein: CASSFMGQGAWETQYF
CDR3 DNA: TGTGCCAGCAGTTTCATGGGACAGGGGGCATGGGAGACCCAGTACTTC

clone size: NA
V gene: TRBV6-5
J gene: TRBJ2-7
D gene: NA
CDR3 protein: CASRGGKGSLYEQYF
CDR3 DNA: TGTGCCAGCAGGGGGGGAAAGGGGAGTCTCTACGAGCAGTACTTC

clone size: NA
V gene: TRBV19
J gene: TRBJ2-6
D gene: NA
CDR3 protein: CASSAQGSGANVLTF
CDR3 DNA: TGTGCCAGTAGTGCCCAGGGTTCTGGGGCCAACGTCCTGACTTTC

clone size: few
V gene: TRBV19
J gene: TRBJ1-5
D gene: TRBD1
CDR3 protein: CASSIGRGQGGGNQPQHF
CDR3 DNA: TGTGCCAGTAGTATAGGCAGGGGACAGGGCGGAGGGAATCAGCCCCAGCATTTT

clone size: NA
V gene: TRBV19
J gene: TRBJ2-6
D gene: TRBD1
CDR3 protein: CASSVRQGRGSGANVLTF
CDR3 DNA: TGTGCCAGTAGTGTCCGACAGGGAAGGGGCTCTGGGGCCAACGTCCTGACTTTC

clone size: NA
V gene: TRBV19
J gene: TRBJ2-5
D gene: TRBD2
CDR3 protein: CASNSGGSEGETQYF
CDR3 DNA: TGTGCCAGCAACAGCGGGGGGTCGGAAGGAGAGACCCAGTACTTC

clone size: once
V gene: TRBV7-9
J gene: TRBJ2-1
D gene: NA
CDR3 protein: CASSPVGPGNGNEQFF
CDR3 DNA: TGTGCCAGCAGTCCCGTGGGCCCAGGGAATGGCAATGAGCAGTTCTTC

clone size: NA
V gene: TRBV6-5
J gene: TRBJ2-7
D gene: TRBD2
CDR3 protein: CASRREGLSSYEQYF
CDR3 DNA: TGTGCCAGCAGGCGGGAGGGCCTTTCGTCCTACGAGCAGTACTTC

clone size: NA
V gene: TRBV7-9
J gene: TRBJ2-2
D gene: TRBD1
CDR3 protein: CASSLGAGGLANTGELFF
CDR3 DNA: TGTGCCAGCAGCTTAGGAGCAGGGGGCCTCGCGAACACCGGGGAGCTGTTTTTT

clone size: NA
V gene: TRBV7-9
J gene: TRBJ2-2
D gene: NA
CDR3 protein: CASTPPLGGSNTGELFF
CDR3 DNA: TGTGCCAGCACCCCCCCTCTCGGCGGTTCGAACACCGGGGAGCTGTTTTTT

clone size: NA
V gene: TRBV6-5
J gene: TRBJ2-3
D gene: NA
CDR3 protein: CASSYFAGSTDTQYF
CDR3 DNA: TGTGCCAGCAGTTACTTTGCGGGTAGCACAGATACGCAGTATTTT

clone size: NA
V gene: TRBV6-5
J gene: TRBJ2-2
D gene: TRBD1
CDR3 protein: CASRRQGSTGELFF
CDR3 DNA: TGTGCCAGCAGGAGACAGGGCAGTACCGGGGAGCTGTTTTTT